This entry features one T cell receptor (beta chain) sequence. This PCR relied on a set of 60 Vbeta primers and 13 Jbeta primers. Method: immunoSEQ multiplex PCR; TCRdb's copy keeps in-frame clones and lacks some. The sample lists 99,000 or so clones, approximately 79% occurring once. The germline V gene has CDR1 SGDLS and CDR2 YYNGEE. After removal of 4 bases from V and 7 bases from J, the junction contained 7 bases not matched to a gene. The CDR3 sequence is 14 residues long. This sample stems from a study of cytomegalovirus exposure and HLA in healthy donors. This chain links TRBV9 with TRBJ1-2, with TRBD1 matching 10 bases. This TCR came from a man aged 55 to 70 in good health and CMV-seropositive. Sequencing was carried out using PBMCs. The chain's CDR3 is CASSTGTGVGGYTF. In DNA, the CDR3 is TGTGCCAGCAGCACCGGGACAGGGGTTGGTGGCTACACCTTC.